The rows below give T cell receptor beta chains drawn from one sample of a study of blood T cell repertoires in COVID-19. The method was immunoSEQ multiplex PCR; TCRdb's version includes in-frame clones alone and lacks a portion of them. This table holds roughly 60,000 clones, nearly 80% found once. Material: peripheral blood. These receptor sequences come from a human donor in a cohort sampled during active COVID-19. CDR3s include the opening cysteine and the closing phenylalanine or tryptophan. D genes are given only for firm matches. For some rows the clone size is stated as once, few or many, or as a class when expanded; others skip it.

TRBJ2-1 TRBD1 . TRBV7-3 CASSTQGANEQFF TGTGCCAGCAGCACCCAGGGGGCAAATGAGCAGTTCTTC
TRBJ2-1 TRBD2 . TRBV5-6 CASSTGLAGGFF TGTGCCAGCAGCACGGGACTAGCGGGGGGGTTCTTC
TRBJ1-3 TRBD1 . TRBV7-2 CASSFRTGGAGNTIYF TGTGCCAGCAGCTTTAGGACAGGGGGCGCCGGAAACACCATATATTTT
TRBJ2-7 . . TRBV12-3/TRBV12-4 CASSPLPGYEQYF TGTGCCAGCAGTCCTCTCCCCGGTTACGAGCAGTACTTC
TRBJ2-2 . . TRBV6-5 CASTGRGSGELFF TGTGCCAGCACCGGCAGAGGATCCGGGGAGCTGTTTTTT
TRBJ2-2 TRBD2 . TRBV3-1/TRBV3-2 CASSQKPGLAGVRGGTGELFF TGTGCCAGCAGCCAAAAGCCGGGACTAGCGGGGGTCCGGGGGGGAACCGGGGAGCTGTTTTTT
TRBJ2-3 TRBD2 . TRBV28 CASNLAGDSTDTQYF TGTGCCAGCAACCTAGCGGGAGATAGCACAGATACGCAGTATTTT
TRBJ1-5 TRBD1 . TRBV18 CASSQNRGDNQPQHF TGTGCCAGCTCACAAAACAGGGGCGACAATCAGCCCCAGCATTTT
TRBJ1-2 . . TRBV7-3 CASSYRGGDGYTF TGTGCCAGCAGCTATAGGGGCGGGGATGGCTACACCTTC
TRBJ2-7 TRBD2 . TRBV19 CASSIASGANGEQYF TGTGCCAGTAGTATTGCTAGCGGGGCCAACGGGGAGCAGTACTTC
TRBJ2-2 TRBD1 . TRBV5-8 CASSFDRVETGELFF TGTGCCAGCAGCTTCGACAGGGTGGAAACCGGGGAGCTGTTTTTT
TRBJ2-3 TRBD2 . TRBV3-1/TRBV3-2 CASSSRLAGERDTQYF TGTGCCAGCAGCTCCAGACTAGCGGGAGAGAGAGATACGCAGTATTTT
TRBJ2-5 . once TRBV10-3 CAIGQEGETQYF TGTGCCATCGGACAGGAGGGAGAGACCCAGTACTTC
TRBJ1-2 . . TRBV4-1 CASSQAAGYGYTF TGCGCCAGCAGCCAAGCCGCAGGCTATGGCTACACCTTC
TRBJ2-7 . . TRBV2 CASSDPPTYEQYF TGTGCCAGCAGTGATCCTCCTACTTACGAGCAGTACTTC
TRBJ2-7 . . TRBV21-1 CASSRPSEQYF TGTGCCAGCAGCCGTCCGTCAGAACAGTACTTC
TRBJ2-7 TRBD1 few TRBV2 CASSVGTGGFYEQYF TGTGCCAGCAGCGTCGGGACAGGGGGCTTCTACGAGCAGTACTTC
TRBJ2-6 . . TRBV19 CASSRRSLSGANVLTF TGTGCCAGTAGTCGAAGAAGCTTATCTGGGGCCAACGTCCTGACTTTC
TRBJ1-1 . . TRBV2 CASRAKGLTFF TGTGCCAGCAGAGCAAAGGGGTTGACTTTCTTT
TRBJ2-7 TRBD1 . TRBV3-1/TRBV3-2 CASSLQGVGEQYF TGTGCCAGCAGCCTACAGGGGGTTGGCGAGCAGTACTTC
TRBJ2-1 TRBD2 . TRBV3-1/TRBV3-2 CASSQRAQTGGRYNEQFF TGTGCCAGCAGCCAGAGAGCCCAAACGGGGGGGCGATACAATGAGCAGTTCTTC
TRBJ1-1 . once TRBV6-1 CASIEVPPLEAFF TGTGCCAGCATTGAAGTCCCTCCTCTTGAAGCTTTCTTT
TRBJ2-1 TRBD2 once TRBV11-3 CASSFLAGGHNEQFF TGTGCCAGCAGCTTCCTAGCGGGCGGACACAATGAGCAGTTCTTC
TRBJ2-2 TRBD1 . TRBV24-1 CATSGTPRTGDTGELFF TGTGCCACCAGTGGAACCCCGCGGACAGGTGACACCGGGGAGCTGTTTTTT
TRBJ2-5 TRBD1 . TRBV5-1 CASSLVGQGAETQYF TGCGCCAGCAGCTTGGTGGGACAGGGGGCCGAGACCCAGTACTTC
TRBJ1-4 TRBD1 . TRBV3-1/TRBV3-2 CASSQKGDRVSEKLFF TGTGCCAGCAGCCAAAAGGGGGACAGGGTTAGTGAAAAACTGTTTTTT
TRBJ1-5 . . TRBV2 CASSVGHYNQPQHF TGTGCCAGCAGTGTTGGACATTACAATCAGCCCCAGCATTTT
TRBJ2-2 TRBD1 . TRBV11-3 CASSLTGTVNTGELFF TGTGCCAGCAGTTTAACCGGGACAGTGAACACCGGGGAGCTGTTTTTT
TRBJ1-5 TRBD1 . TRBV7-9 CASSSTGGRDQPQHF TGTGCCAGCAGCTCGACAGGGGGCAGGGATCAGCCCCAGCATTTT
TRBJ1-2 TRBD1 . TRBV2 CASSEQGEGYTF TGTGCCAGCAGTGAACAGGGGGAGGGCTACACCTTC
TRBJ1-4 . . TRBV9 CASSPGTGVTNEKLFF TGTGCCAGCAGCCCCGGGACGGGAGTGACTAATGAAAAACTGTTTTTT
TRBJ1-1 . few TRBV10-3 CAIRSPTANTEAFF TGTGCCATCAGGTCACCGACAGCGAACACTGAAGCTTTCTTT
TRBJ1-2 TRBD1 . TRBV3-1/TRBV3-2 CASSQDRGQGHGYTF TGTGCCAGCAGCCAAGATAGGGGACAGGGCCATGGCTACACCTTC
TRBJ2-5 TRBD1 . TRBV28 CASSHFGTGGQETQYF TGTGCCAGCAGTCATTTTGGGACAGGGGGCCAAGAGACCCAGTACTTC
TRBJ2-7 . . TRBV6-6 CASRQNSYEQYF TGTGCCAGCAGACAAAATTCCTACGAGCAGTACTTC
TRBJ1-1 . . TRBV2 CASIADRTSNTEAFF TGTGCCAGCATAGCAGACCGTACCAGCAACACTGAAGCTTTCTTT
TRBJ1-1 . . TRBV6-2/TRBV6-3 CASSLTGNTEAFF TGTGCCAGCAGTTTAACGGGGAACACTGAAGCTTTCTTT
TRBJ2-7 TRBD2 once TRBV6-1 CASSEELAGPNYEQYF TGTGCCAGCAGTGAAGAACTAGCGGGACCGAACTACGAGCAGTACTTC
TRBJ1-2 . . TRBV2 CASSGQRGLYGYTF TGTGCCAGCAGCGGACAACGAGGTCTATATGGCTACACCTTC
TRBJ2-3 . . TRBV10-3 CAIGGADTQYF TGTGCCATCGGAGGGGCAGATACGCAGTATTTT
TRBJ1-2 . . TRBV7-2 CASSSTGGGYTF TGTGCCAGCAGCTCGACAGGCGGTGGCTACACCTTC
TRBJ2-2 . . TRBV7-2 CASSFRGPITGELFF TGTGCCAGCAGCTTCAGGGGTCCGATAACCGGGGAGCTGTTTTTT
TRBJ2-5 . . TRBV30 CAWSVLKDIGETQYF TGTGCCTGGAGTGTACTGAAGGACATCGGAGAGACCCAGTACTTC
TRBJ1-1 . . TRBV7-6 CASSLRGATGTEAFF TGTGCCAGCAGCTTACGGGGGGCCACCGGGACTGAAGCTTTCTTT
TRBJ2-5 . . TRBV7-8 CASSFPSYQETQYF TGTGCCAGCAGCTTCCCGAGCTACCAAGAGACCCAGTACTTC
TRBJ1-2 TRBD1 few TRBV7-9 CASQGDVNYGYTF TGTGCCAGCCAGGGGGATGTTAACTATGGCTACACCTTC
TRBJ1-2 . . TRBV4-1 CASSQGTPDYGYTF TGCGCCAGCAGCCAAGGGACACCAGACTATGGCTACACCTTC
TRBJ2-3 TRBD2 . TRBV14 CASSQAGGRITDTQYF TGTGCCAGCAGCCAAGCGGGCGGGAGAATCACAGATACGCAGTATTTT
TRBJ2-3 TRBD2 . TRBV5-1 CASSFERGTQYF TGCGCCAGCAGCTTTGAGCGGGGTACGCAGTATTTT
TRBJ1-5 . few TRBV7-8 CASSPSAGNNQPQHF TGTGCCAGCAGCCCTTCCGCGGGGAACAATCAGCCCCAGCATTTT
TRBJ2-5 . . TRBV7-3 CASSAGETQYF TGTGCCAGCAGCGCCGGGGAGACCCAGTACTTC
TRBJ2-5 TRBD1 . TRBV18 CASSPTRGQRETQYF TGTGCCAGCTCACCTACGAGGGGGCAGCGAGAGACCCAGTACTTC
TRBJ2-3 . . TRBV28 CASSLAGSTDTQYF TGTGCCAGCAGTTTAGCGGGATCCACAGATACGCAGTATTTT